Listed below are T cell receptor beta chains from one sample, sequenced in a study of blood T cell repertoires in COVID-19. The data were produced by immunoSEQ multiplex PCR, yet TCRdb's version contains in-frame clones alone and is incomplete. Of approximately 290,000 clones in the sample, approximately 90% were seen once. Source material: PBMCs or T cells enriched from blood (not recorded which). The receptors originated from a woman aged 25 to 39 who had recovered from COVID-19. Both conserved end residues are part of each CDR3. The D gene is left open where the match is weak. Clone sizes are given selectively: once, few, many, or a class where the clone is expanded.

len	abundance	d_gene	v_gene	j_gene	CDR3aa	CDR3nt
16	.	.	TRBV18	TRBJ1-5	CASSPRAGNSNQPQHF	TGTGCCAGCTCACCAAGAGCAGGGAATAGCAATCAGCCCCAGCATTTT
13	few	TRBD1	TRBV28	TRBJ1-5	CASRLQGYQPQHF	TGTGCCAGCAGACTACAGGGGTATCAGCCCCAGCATTTT
14	.	.	TRBV19	TRBJ2-3	CASSATSSTDTQYF	TGTGCCAGTAGTGCCACTAGTTCGACAGATACGCAGTATTTT
14	.	.	TRBV24-1	TRBJ2-7	CATTEAARSYEQYF	TGTGCCACCACGGAAGCTGCGAGGTCGTACGAGCAGTACTTC
15	once	TRBD1	TRBV6-6	TRBJ2-1	CASSNRDRVSNEQFF	TGTGCCAGCAGCAACCGGGACAGGGTTAGCAATGAGCAGTTCTTC
12	.	.	TRBV18	TRBJ2-1	CASSPGGNEQFF	TGTGCCAGCTCACCCGGTGGCAATGAGCAGTTCTTC
15	.	.	TRBV6-6	TRBJ2-3	CASSYPTGLGDTQYF	TGTGCCAGCAGTTACCCTACAGGGTTGGGCGATACGCAGTATTTT
16	.	TRBD1	TRBV6-5	TRBJ1-1	CASSYDGQGRNTEAFF	TGTGCCAGCAGTTATGACGGACAGGGACGGAACACTGAAGCTTTCTTT
16	.	TRBD2	TRBV2	TRBJ2-1	CASRGTSALISNEQFF	TGTGCCAGCAGGGGGACTAGCGCCCTAATCAGCAATGAGCAGTTCTTC
14	.	.	TRBV9	TRBJ2-7	CASSVEQGPYEQYF	TGTGCCAGCAGCGTAGAACAGGGACCCTACGAGCAGTACTTC
15	.	TRBD2	TRBV7-2	TRBJ2-7	CASSPPGLAGERVYF	TGTGCCAGCAGCCCCCCGGGACTAGCGGGAGAAAGGGTGTACTTC
16	.	TRBD1	TRBV15	TRBJ1-6	CATSRAVGTVNSPLHF	TGTGCCACCAGCAGAGCCGTGGGGACAGTAAATTCACCCCTCCACTTT
14	.	.	TRBV28	TRBJ2-7	CASIPRGPTNEQYF	TGTGCCAGCATCCCCCGCGGCCCTACGAACGAGCAGTACTTC
14	.	TRBD1	TRBV5-4	TRBJ1-1	CASSRQGGVTEAFF	TGTGCCAGCAGCCGACAGGGGGGAGTCACTGAAGCTTTCTTT
14	few	.	TRBV10-3	TRBJ1-2	CAITREGRGDGYTF	TGTGCCATCACCCGAGAGGGGAGGGGCGATGGCTACACCTTC